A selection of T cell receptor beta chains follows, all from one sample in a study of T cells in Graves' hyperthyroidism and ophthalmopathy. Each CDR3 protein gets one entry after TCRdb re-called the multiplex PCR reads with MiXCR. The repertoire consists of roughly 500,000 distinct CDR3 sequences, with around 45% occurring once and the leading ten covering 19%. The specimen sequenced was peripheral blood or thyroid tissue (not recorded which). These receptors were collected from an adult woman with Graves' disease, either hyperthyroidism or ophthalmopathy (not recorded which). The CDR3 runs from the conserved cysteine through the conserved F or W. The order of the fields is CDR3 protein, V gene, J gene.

CASSLGRGGYTF,TRBV5-1,TRBJ1-2
CASSSRMGGGLSGYTF,TRBV7-2,TRBJ1-2
CASSSVGSADSYEQYF,TRBV7-9,TRBJ2-7
CAISGQGVVTGELFF,TRBV10-3,TRBJ2-2
CASSLGGTRSVNTEAFF,TRBV11-2,TRBJ1-1
CASSTPLAGVRETQYF,TRBV5-4,TRBJ2-5
CASSPRLAAYTF,TRBV9,TRBJ1-2
CASSPGQDTSNQPQHF,TRBV5-6,TRBJ1-5
CASSPGGFVAEAFF,TRBV5-1,TRBJ1-1
CASSLVGGRYEQYF,TRBV5-5,TRBJ2-7
CASKGEGLYGYTF,TRBV19,TRBJ1-2
CASSKRTGGFVGYTF,TRBV5-6,TRBJ1-2
CASSLARGSSYEQYF,TRBV5-1,TRBJ2-7
CSAGGTGIRREYEQYF,TRBV20-1,TRBJ2-7
CASSLALASYEQYF,TRBV7-9,TRBJ2-7
CASSLGPEYGYTF,TRBV27,TRBJ1-2
CASSSSGSTYNEQFF,TRBV7-2,TRBJ2-1
CAIRQSSGNTIYF,TRBV10-3,TRBJ1-3
CATSGTPSGANVLTF,TRBV15,TRBJ2-6
CASSRLSTQETQYF,TRBV7-9,TRBJ2-5
CASSRTGRPYSGYTF,TRBV14,TRBJ1-2
CASNQLRMGFYEQYF,TRBV2,TRBJ2-7
CSARSRRGDYEQYF,TRBV20-1,TRBJ2-7
CASSVSSGRYEQYF,TRBV9,TRBJ2-7
CASRLDFGTGDFKANVLTF,TRBV12-3/TRBV12-4,TRBJ2-6
CASSLGTSGRARNEQFF,TRBV4-2,TRBJ2-1
CASSVTVEETQYF,TRBV5-1,TRBJ2-5
CASSSSGSKYEQYF,TRBV7-9,TRBJ2-7
CASSQDESGGVRELFF,TRBV7-9,TRBJ2-2